This T cell receptor (beta chain) originates from a study of blood T cell repertoires in COVID-19. Generated by immunoSEQ multiplex PCR, the TCRdb table keeps only in-frame clones and is missing some. The data contain roughly 250,000 clones, 80% to 90% of them singletons. This clone appeared a single time. Cohort allocation depended upon clinical history that participants reported. All recovered Cohort 3 donors got two negative PCRs, got clearance, or saw symptom resolution. The sequenced sample was PBMCs or T cells enriched from blood (not recorded which). This clonotype was sampled from a young woman who had recovered from COVID-19.

DNA of the CDR3: TGCAGTGCTGGTGGCCTCGGGATAGCGGGGGGTATGAATACGCAGTATTTT. This codes for CSAGGLGIAGGMNTQYF. The gene calls are TRBV20-1 and TRBJ2-3; 10 nucleotides agree with TRBD2. CDR1 and CDR2 from the germline V gene are DFQATT and SNEGSKA (reference sequence). The V segment lost 5 bases and the J segment 7 bases; nucleotides outside the gene matches: 18. The CDR3 is made up of 17 amino acids.